This T cell receptor (beta chain) was retrieved from a study of cytomegalovirus exposure and HLA in healthy donors. As for this clone: Its specificity is not known.

Points from the study as a whole: As a later analysis revealed, the rate of TCR association differed by HLA locus, with DRB1 most and HLA-C fewest.

This CDR3 has 15 residues. The ends lost 9 bases at V and 1 base at J; junction bases unmatched: 9. The germline gives CDR1 MDHEN, CDR2 SYDVKM. Primers included in the PCR were 60 Vbeta and 13 Jbeta primers. Original methodology: An analysis that came later counted 80 million or so unique TCR beta chains, approximately 10 million shared. Data came from immunoSEQ multiplex PCR; TCRdb stores just in-frame clones and leaves some out. That table furnishes V, J and clone size, whereas the DNA furnished D and trimming. The profile shows under 70,000 clones, about 80% of them singletons. The rearrangement uses TRBV28 and TRBJ2-3, with 8 bases fitting TRBD1. This receptor was taken from a man aged 45-65 years in good health and CMV-seronegative. What was sequenced was PBMCs. The CDR3 nucleotides are TGTGCCAGTGTACCTACAGGGGGAGGCACAGATACGCAGTATTTT. Amino acids: CASVPTGGGTDTQYF.